These 12 T cell receptor beta chains originate from one sample sequenced in a study of blood T cell repertoires in COVID-19. The table came from immunoSEQ multiplex PCR; TCRdb's copy has only in-frame clones and leaves some out. This sample carries 200,000 to 250,000 clones, 85% to 90% of them seen once, and the ten largest clones take about 2.5%. Sequenced material: peripheral blood. Every receptor here comes from a man between 25 and 39 years old with COVID-19, enrolled during active disease.

The genes are TRBV6-5 and TRBJ1-1; no clear D. V was clipped by 0 bases and J by 11 bases, with 13 bases between them. This CDR3 has 13 amino acids. CDR1 and CDR2 (germline): MNHEY, SVGAGI. The chain's CDR3 is CASSYSPERGAFF. In nucleotides, the CDR3 is TGTGCCAGCAGTTACTCACCCGAAAGAGGTGCTTTCTTT.

This rearrangement joins TRBV19 to TRBJ1-5, with D possibly being TRBD1 (6 bases). V was shortened by 6 bases and J by 8 bases, with 14 bases between the two germline ends. The CDR3 consists of 13 residues. The germline CDR1 and CDR2 sequences are LNHDA and SQIVND (reference sequence). The CDR3 reads CASRDSDSKPQHF. CDR3 DNA sequence: TGTGCCAGTAGAGATTCGGACAGCAAGCCCCAGCATTTT.

This clone was seen a few times. This chain uses TRBV7-2 with TRBJ2-2; weak D call: TRBD1 (6 bases). The CDR3 is 14 amino acids. The germline V and J ends were trimmed by 6 bases and 5 bases, with 13 bases remaining between them. Germline CDR1 is SGHTA and CDR2 is FQGNSA. CDR3 protein: CASSYRVTTGELFF. The CDR3 region has the DNA TGTGCCAGCAGTTACAGGGTAACGACCGGGGAGCTGTTTTTT.

The J gene is TRBJ1-4, the V gene TRBV27; weak D call: TRBD1 (6 bases). V lost 8 bases, J lost 7 bases, and 14 bases lay in between. CDR3 size: 13 residues. Looked up from germline, CDR1 is MNHEY and CDR2 is SMNVEV (reference sequence). The CDR3 nucleotides are TGTGCCAGCGCGGGGGGGCTAAGTGAAAAACTGTTTTTT. Amino acid sequence: CASAGGLSEKLFF.

In this sample, this clone turned up a few times. The CDR3 coding sequence is TGTGCCAGTAGTCCCCGGGGGACAGGGACCTACGAGCAGTACTTC. Its translation is CASSPRGTGTYEQYF. The gene calls are TRBV19 and TRBJ2-7; 9 bases are shared with TRBD1. Germline CDR1 reads LNHDA; CDR2 reads SQIVND (reference sequence). The V and J ends lost 5 bases and 2 bases, in that order; junction bases with no gene match: 7. This CDR3 contains 15 residues.

The chain carries TRBV15 and TRBJ2-3; possibly TRBD1 for D (5 bases). Trimming pared 3 bases from V and 6 bases from J, leaving 25 bases between. The V gene's germline CDR1 is LNHNV and CDR2 YYDKDF (reference sequence). The CDR3 is made up of 18 amino acids. For the CDR3, the DNA is TGTGCCACCAGCAGGACATTACGAGGAAATTCAGGGTCGGATACGCAGTATTTT. Amino acid sequence: CATSRTLRGNSGSDTQYF.

The genes are TRBV3-1 (or the pseudogene TRBV3-2) and TRBJ1-3, with a weak D call TRBD1 (6 bases). Trimming shortened V by 1 base and J by 2 bases, and 6 bases separated the two germline ends. From germline, CDR1 is LGHDT and CDR2 YNNKEL (reference sequence). This CDR3 is built from 14 residues. Written as DNA, the CDR3 is TGTGCCAGCAGCCAAGCAGGGGCTGGAAACACCATATATTTT. Translation gives CASSQAGAGNTIYF.

V and J are TRBV24-1 and TRBJ2-3; TRBD2 matches 14 bases. The CDR3 spans 20 residues. The germline V gene has CDR1 KGHDR and CDR2 SFDVKD. The J segment lost 0 bases and the V segment lost 4 bases, leaving 11 bases of the junction unmatched. CDR3 residues: CATSDRLGTSGRGSTDTQYF. The DNA for the CDR3 is TGTGCCACCAGTGACCGCCTTGGGACTAGCGGGAGAGGAAGCACAGATACGCAGTATTTT.

The gene calls are TRBV30 and TRBJ1-3, with a weak D call TRBD1 (5 bases). V was pared by 7 bases and J by 0 bases, with 16 bases between. Germline V gene lookup returns CDR1 GTSNPN and CDR2 SVGIG (reference sequence). The CDR3 runs 15 residues. The CDR3 sequence is CAYTRGGNSGNTIYF. CDR3 nucleotide sequence: TGTGCCTACACAAGGGGAGGGAACTCTGGAAACACCATATATTTT.

The CDR3 DNA sequence: TGTGCCAGCAGCTTAGGACACAGCTACGAGCAGTACTTC. It encodes CASSLGHSYEQYF. The rearrangement uses TRBV7-3 and TRBJ2-7, with D possibly being TRBD1 (5 bases). Germline assignment: CDR1 SGHTA and CDR2 FQGTGA. This CDR3 is built from 13 residues. The germline V and J ends were trimmed by 2 bases and 3 bases, with 8 bases remaining between them.

The chain recombines TRBV19 with TRBJ1-1, with D perhaps matching TRBD1 (6 bases). The CDR3 spans 16 residues. Germline assignment: CDR1 LNHDA and CDR2 SQIVND (reference sequence). The V gene lost 5 bases and the J gene lost 0 bases, with 16 bases spanning the gap. The CDR3, as DNA: TGTGCCAGTAGTCCTGCGACAGGTGGGATGAACACTGAAGCTTTCTTT. Translated, it gives CASSPATGGMNTEAFF. Full variable domain (rest looked up from reference TRBV19 and TRBJ1-1): DGGITQSPKYLFRKEGQNVTLSCEQNLNHDAMYWYRQDPGQGLRLIYYSQIVNDFQKGDIAEGYSVSREKKESFPLTVTSAQKNPTAFYLCASSPATGGMNTEAFFGQGTRLTVV.

The rearrangement links TRBV6-4 to TRBJ2-3, with D hard to call. This CDR3 has 16 residues. The V end was cut by 0 bases, the J end by 0 bases, with 10 bases between. Looked up from germline, CDR1 is MRHNA and CDR2 is SNTAGT. Here the CDR3 reads CASSDSQISSTDTQYF. CDR3 bases: TGTGCCAGCAGTGACTCCCAGATATCTAGCACAGATACGCAGTATTTT.